These 12 T cell receptor beta chains came from one sample sequenced in a study of blood T cell repertoires in COVID-19. Some clones are missing from TCRdb's copy, which holds only in-frame ones; the method was immunoSEQ multiplex PCR. The sample yields about 340,000 clones, approximately 82% seen once. What was sequenced was peripheral blood. The receptor set was obtained from a man aged 25-40 years with active or convalescent COVID-19.

V and J are TRBV5-6 and TRBJ2-1; a weak D match, TRBD2 (5 bases). CDR1 is SGHDT and CDR2 is YYEEEE in the germline V gene. Trimming left V 6 bases short and J 2 bases short, with 15 bases between. CDR3 size: 15 residues. The DNA of the CDR3 is TGTGCCAGCACCGTTTTAGCGTCCACCTACAATGAGCAGTTCTTC. Protein sequence: CASTVLASTYNEQFF.

The gene calls are TRBV28 and TRBJ1-3, with TRBD1 matching over 8 bases. Germline V gene lookup returns CDR1 MDHEN and CDR2 SYDVKM. The V segment lost 6 bases and the J segment 2 bases; nucleotides outside the gene matches: 3. The CDR3 length is 14 residues. The DNA of the CDR3 is TGTGCCAGCAGACAGACAGGGGCTGGAAACACCATATATTTT. Amino acid sequence: CASRQTGAGNTIYF.

This chain connects TRBV19 to TRBJ2-3, with 10 bases aligning to TRBD2. Unmatched junction bases numbered 12, after V lost 6 bases and J lost 0 bases. Germline CDR1 and CDR2: LNHDA and SQIVND (reference sequence). The CDR3 runs 18 residues. The CDR3 DNA sequence: TGTGCCAGTAGGGGAAGCGGGGGGGCCGGATTTAGCACAGATACGCAGTATTTT. It is translated as CASRGSGGAGFSTDTQYF.

V and J are TRBV19 and TRBJ2-3, with 8 bases fitting TRBD2. CDR1 and CDR2 (germline): LNHDA, SQIVND (reference sequence). J was trimmed by 0 bases and V by 4 bases; bases with no gene match: 3. This CDR3 has 15 residues. CDR3 in amino acids: CASSRAGVSTDTQYF. CDR3 DNA: TGTGCCAGTAGTAGAGCGGGGGTTAGCACAGATACGCAGTATTTT. The whole variable domain, remainder taken from reference TRBV19 and TRBJ2-3, is DGGITQSPKYLFRKEGQNVTLSCEQNLNHDAMYWYRQDPGQGLRLIYYSQIVNDFQKGDIAEGYSVSREKKESFPLTVTSAQKNPTAFYLCASSRAGVSTDTQYFGPGTRLTVL.

The V and J genes are TRBV7-6 and TRBJ2-1, with D uncertain. The CDR3 runs 15 residues. V gave up 1 base and J gave up 5 bases, with 12 bases separating them. Germline V gene data show CDR1 as SGHVS and CDR2 as FNYEAQ. CDR3 amino acids: CASSLDPAPDNEQFF. CDR3 nucleotide sequence: TGTGCCAGCAGCTTAGATCCAGCGCCCGACAATGAGCAGTTCTTC.

The rearrangement joins TRBV6-1 to TRBJ1-1, with 7 bases matching TRBD1. CDR1 and CDR2 (germline): MNHNS, SASEGT. The CDR3 totals 13 residues. V dropped 6 bases and J dropped 6; count of bases not matched to a gene: 7. The CDR3 loop reads CASRYSGGSEAFF. CDR3 coding DNA: TGTGCCAGCAGATATTCAGGGGGGTCTGAAGCTTTCTTT.

The J gene is TRBJ1-5, the V gene TRBV19; weak D call: TRBD1 (6 bases). Between the trimmed V and J ends, which lost 4 bases and 6 bases, there was a span of 10 bases. CDR3 length: 13 amino acids. Germline V gene data show CDR1 as LNHDA and CDR2 as SQIVND (reference sequence). The CDR3 nucleotides read TGTGCCAGTAGTACAGGGGACGGTCAGCCCCAGCATTTT. Translating gives CASSTGDGQPQHF.

J is TRBJ1-2 and V is TRBV19, with TRBD1 matching 9 bases. V shed 6 bases and J 4 bases; nucleotides not matched to a gene: 3. The CDR3 is made up of 13 amino acids. In germline, CDR1 is LNHDA, CDR2 SQIVND (reference sequence). The CDR3: CASRGQGGYGYTF. The CDR3 bases are TGTGCCAGTAGGGGACAGGGAGGCTATGGCTACACCTTC.

The J gene is TRBJ2-7, the V gene TRBV5-1; TRBD1 agrees at 10 bases. Germline values: CDR1 SGHRS, CDR2 YFSETQ. The junction had 4 bases not matched to a gene; V was cut back by 3 bases and J by 7 bases. This CDR3 has 13 residues. The chain's CDR3 is CASSSGQGIEQYF. Here the CDR3 DNA reads TGCGCCAGCAGCTCGGGACAGGGGATAGAGCAGTACTTC. Using reference TRBV5-1 and TRBJ2-7 for the parts outside the CDR3, the full variable domain is KAGVTQTPRYLIKTRGQQVTLSCSPISGHRSVSWYQQTPGQGLQFLFEYFSETQRNKGNFPGRFSGRQFSNSRSEMNVSTLELGDSALYLCASSSGQGIEQYFGPGTRLTVT.

The chain combines TRBV5-4 with TRBJ2-2; perhaps TRBD2 as D (6 bases). Germline V lookup: CDR1 SGHNT, CDR2 YYREEE (reference sequence). The CDR3 is 14 residues long. V was pared by 4 bases and J by 6 bases, with 13 bases between. The CDR3 coding sequence is TGTGCCAGCAGCCCACCCGGGGGATCCGGGGAGCTGTTTTTT. It is translated as CASSPPGGSGELFF.

A single count supports this clone. The chain carries TRBV3-1 (or the pseudogene TRBV3-2) and TRBJ1-3; no firm D call. The CDR3 totals 15 residues. Between the trimmed V and J ends, which lost 0 bases and 6 bases, there was a span of 12 bases. Germline CDR1 and CDR2: LGHDT and YNNKEL (reference sequence). The CDR3 coding sequence is TGTGCCAGCAGCCAAGAATCCGGGTTAGAAAACACCATATATTTT. This codes for CASSQESGLENTIYF.

The chain is built from TRBV9 and TRBJ2-5; maybe TRBD1 (5 bases). The CDR3 consists of 15 residues. Trimming took off 0 bases at V and 1 base at J, with 10 bases between the two ends. CDR1 is SGDLS and CDR2 is YYNGEE in the germline V gene. DNA for the CDR3: TGTGCCAGCAGCGTAGCAGGGTGGGGCCAAGAGACCCAGTACTTC. This gives the protein CASSVAGWGQETQYF.